The 25 T cell receptor beta chains below were found in one sample sequenced in a study of cytomegalovirus exposure and HLA in healthy donors. The PCR was carried out with 60 Vbeta primers and 13 Jbeta primers. The assay was immunoSEQ multiplex PCR, and TCRdb's table has in-frame clones only and misses some. The table records some 130,000 clones, roughly 75% of them present only once. The sample was PBMCs. These receptors all come from a man in his thirties or forties in good health.

The CDR3 sequence is CAISDFLGTSGFYEQYF. The CDR3 DNA sequence: TGTGCCATCAGTGATTTTTTAGGGACTAGCGGCTTCTACGAGCAGTACTTC. This chain connects TRBV10-3 to TRBJ2-7; the match to TRBD2 covers 11 bases. CDR1 and CDR2 from the germline V gene are ENHRY and SYGVKD. The CDR3 covers 17 residues. Germline trimming cut 3 bases from V and 3 bases from J; bases unmatched to any gene: 10.

The CDR3 DNA reads as TGTGCCAGCAGCTTACCAGGGGGCCGAGGCGCTGGAAACACCATATATTTT. Its translation is CASSLPGGRGAGNTIYF. The rearrangement joins TRBV7-2 to TRBJ1-3; 8 nucleotides line up with TRBD1. Germline V gene sequence: CDR1 SGHTA, CDR2 FQGNSA. V gave up 2 bases and J gave up 2 bases; unmatched junction bases: 8. This CDR3 is built from 17 residues.

This chain joins TRBV28 and TRBJ2-3; 11 nucleotides agree with TRBD2. This CDR3 is 16 amino acids long. The J segment lost 2 bases and the V segment lost 11 bases, leaving 12 bases of the junction unmatched. CDR1 MDHEN and CDR2 SYDVKM come from the germline V gene. CDR3: CAAVQLAGEVTDTQYF. The CDR3 DNA reads TGTGCCGCCGTCCAACTAGCGGGGGAGGTCACAGATACGCAGTATTTT.

The chain joins TRBV19 to TRBJ1-2; D unclear. Germline V gene sequence: CDR1 LNHDA, CDR2 SQIVND (reference sequence). This CDR3 contains 16 residues. V was shortened by 3 bases and J by 8 bases, with 22 bases between the two germline ends. DNA of the CDR3: TGTGCCAGTAGTATGCCTCGGGAGGCACCTCGAGGGGGCTACACCTTC. Protein sequence: CASSMPREAPRGGYTF.

The chain employs TRBV13 and TRBJ2-3, with 7 bases that match TRBD1. Germline V lookup: CDR1 PRHDT, CDR2 FYEKMQ (reference sequence). The CDR3 sequence is 18 residues long. V lost 4 bases and J lost 3; bases outside the gene matches: 16. The CDR3 sequence: CASSYHRGRVPRTDTQYF. The CDR3 nucleotides read TGTGCCAGCAGCTACCACAGGGGAAGGGTACCAAGGACAGATACGCAGTATTTT.

V gene TRBV7-9 combines with J gene TRBJ2-5, with 10 bases lining up with TRBD1. The CDR3 totals 12 residues. Germline trimming cut 10 bases from V and 4 bases from J; bases unmatched to any gene: 3. Germline CDR1 reads SEHNR; CDR2 reads FQNEAQ (reference sequence). The CDR3 DNA reads as TGTGCCATCCGGGACAGGGGAGAGACCCAGTACTTC. Residues: CAIRDRGETQYF.

This chain connects TRBV29-1 to TRBJ1-1; D is uncertain. V gave up 8 bases and J gave up 8 bases, with 12 bases separating them. Germline assignment: CDR1 SQVTM and CDR2 ANQGSEA. This CDR3 has 10 residues. Here the CDR3 DNA reads TGCAGCTCTTCGGAGCAAGAAGCTTTCTTT. Translating it yields CSSSEQEAFF.

The chain links TRBV12-5 to TRBJ2-3; TRBD2 agrees at 8 bases. The CDR3 extends over 19 amino acids. V was pared by 0 bases and J by 4 bases, with 15 bases of the junction left unmatched. Germline V gene lookup returns CDR1 LGHNT and CDR2 FRNRAP. Here the CDR3 reads CASGLVRESIAGLADTQYF. DNA of the CDR3: TGTGCTAGTGGTTTGGTACGGGAATCTATAGCGGGACTGGCAGATACGCAGTATTTT.

CDR3 protein: CSVVVWGDGYTF. The CDR3 DNA sequence: TGCAGCGTTGTTGTTTGGGGGGATGGCTACACCTTC. This sequence joins TRBV29-1 and TRBJ1-2; TRBD1 is a possible D gene (5 bases). Trimming removed 4 bases from V and 6 bases from J, with 12 bases in between. Looked up from germline, CDR1 is SQVTM and CDR2 is ANQGSEA. The CDR3 is 12 residues long.

The J gene is TRBJ1-4, the V gene TRBV7-9; D ambiguous. CDR1 and CDR2 from the germline V gene are SEHNR and FQNEAQ (reference sequence). The CDR3 sequence is 14 residues long. The germline V and J ends were trimmed by 5 bases and 6 bases, with 13 bases remaining between them. CDR3: CASSEVNGYEKLFF. In DNA, the CDR3 is TGTGCCAGCAGCGAGGTTAATGGGTATGAAAAACTGTTTTTT.

The chain carries TRBV20-1 and TRBJ1-3; D call uncertain. Germline CDR1 is DFQATT and CDR2 is SNEGSKA (reference sequence). The CDR3 is made up of 11 amino acids. V was pared by 4 bases and J by 7 bases, with 8 bases between. The CDR3: CSATVRNTIYF. CDR3 bases: TGCAGTGCTACGGTGAGGAACACCATATATTTT.

This clone has just a few counts. The V and J genes are TRBV5-4 and TRBJ2-7; TRBD2 agrees at 8 bases. Germline CDR1 is SGHNT and CDR2 is YYREEE (reference sequence). The CDR3 runs 13 residues. V gave up 1 base and J gave up 7 bases; unmatched junction bases: 4. The CDR3 DNA sequence: TGTGCCAGCAGCTTGTTCGGCGGGAGGGAGCAGTACTTC. It specifies CASSLFGGREQYF. The variable domain in full, completed from reference TRBV5-4 and TRBJ2-7, reads ETGVTQSPTHLIKTRGQQVTLRCSSQSGHNTVSWYQQALGQGPQFIFQYYREEENGRGNFPPRFSGLQFPNYSSELNVNALELDDSALYLCASSLFGGREQYFGPGTRLTVT.

The chain links TRBV4-3 to TRBJ2-1, with no clear D. From germline, CDR1 is LGHNA and CDR2 YSLEER. Trimming left V 1 base short and J 1 base short, with 8 bases between. The CDR3 loop spans 15 amino acids. The DNA for the CDR3 is TGCGCCAGCAGCCAAGTAAGCTCTTCCTACAATGAGCAGTTCTTC. Residues: CASSQVSSSYNEQFF.

This rearrangement joins TRBV4-1 to TRBJ2-3, with D maybe TRBD2 (6 bases). CDR3 length equals 17 residues. In germline, CDR1 is MGHRA, CDR2 YSYEKL. V was shortened by 4 bases and J by 0 bases, with 17 bases between the two germline ends. The CDR3 coding sequence is TGCGCCAGCAGCCCCTATGGGACCGGGACTAGCACAGATACGCAGTATTTT. Protein product: CASSPYGTGTSTDTQYF.

The rearrangement links TRBV5-6 to TRBJ2-7; a possible D gene is TRBD1 (5 bases). CDR1 is SGHDT, CDR2 YYEEEE, per germline. The CDR3 spans 14 residues. The V end lost 4 bases, the J end lost 2 bases, and 13 bases lay between the germline ends. The CDR3 region has the DNA TGTGCCAGCAGCACCCGAATAGGGGCCTACGAGCAGTACTTC. Amino acids: CASSTRIGAYEQYF. Full variable domain (rest looked up from reference TRBV5-6 and TRBJ2-7): DAGVTQSPTHLIKTRGQQVTLRCSPKSGHDTVSWYQQALGQGPQFIFQYYEEEERQRGNFPDRFSGHQFPNYSSELNVNALLLGDSALYLCASSTRIGAYEQYFGPGTRLTVT.

This clone occurred a few times. The chain joins TRBV6-5 to TRBJ2-1; 11 bases line up with TRBD2. The length of the CDR3 is 15 residues. CDR1 and CDR2 (germline): MNHEY, SVGAGI. After removal of 4 bases from V and 5 bases from J, the junction contained 4 bases not matched to a gene. The CDR3 loop reads CASSSGTSGDNEQFF. CDR3 DNA: TGTGCCAGCAGTTCCGGGACTAGCGGTGACAATGAGCAGTTCTTC.

The chain uses TRBV11-2 and TRBJ2-5; no clear D gene. The ends were cut back, 4 bases at V and 2 bases at J, with 11 bases in the middle. This CDR3 spans 14 amino acids. Germline assignment: CDR1 SGHAT and CDR2 FQNNGV. CDR3 sequence: CASSSLVRQETQYF. The CDR3 DNA follows: TGTGCCAGCAGCTCCTTAGTGAGGCAAGAGACCCAGTACTTC.

The chain employs TRBV4-1 and TRBJ2-5; 8 nucleotides align to TRBD1. The J call may be mistaken, given a closer DNA end match to TRBJ2-7. This CDR3 comprises 17 residues. Germline lookup yields CDR1 MGHRA and CDR2 YSYEKL. The CDR3 sequence is CASSQVTAPGGGYEQYF. In DNA, the CDR3 is TGCGCCAGCAGCCAAGTTACCGCCCCAGGGGGCGGTTACGAGCAGTACTTC.

This clone was seen more than once but under ten times. The CDR3 sequence is CASTTDILNTEAFF. The CDR3 DNA reads as TGTGCCAGCACCACGGACATTCTGAACACTGAAGCTTTCTTT. The chain uses TRBV6-1 and TRBJ1-1; D may be TRBD1 (5 bases). CDR1 is MNHNS, CDR2 SASEGT, per germline. The CDR3 consists of 14 residues. The V gene lost 7 bases and the J gene lost 0 bases, with 12 bases spanning the gap.

Regarding this clone: An end of the junction differs from the germline gene, which may be a read error. The chain recombines TRBV7-7 with TRBJ2-5; D possibly corresponds to TRBD1 (6 bases). TRBJ2-7 explains the end of the DNA better; the J call may be wrong. Looked up from germline, CDR1 is SSHAT and CDR2 is FNYEAQ (reference sequence). There are 13 residues in the CDR3. The CDR3 sequence is CASSRTETYEQYF. The CDR3, as DNA: TGTGCTAGCAGTCGGACAGAAACCTACGAGCAGTACTTC.

The V call is TRBV6-6, the J call TRBJ2-3, with D perhaps matching TRBD1 (5 bases). V lost 4 bases and J 6 bases, leaving 17 bases between the germline ends. From germline, CDR1 is MNHNY and CDR2 SVGAGI (reference sequence). The CDR3 totals 15 residues. CDR3 DNA: TGTGCCAGCAGTTTCATAGACAGATCTCTCGATACGCAGTATTTT. Its protein is CASSFIDRSLDTQYF.

This chain connects TRBV6-6 to TRBJ2-7; TRBD2 agrees at 11 bases. The junction had 8 bases not matched to a gene; V was cut back by 6 bases and J by 7 bases. Looked up from germline, CDR1 is MNHNY and CDR2 is SVGAGI (reference sequence). This CDR3 comprises 14 residues. Here the CDR3 DNA reads TGTGCCAGCAGCCCTAGCGGGAGGTGGTGGGAGCAGTACTTC. Translated: CASSPSGRWWEQYF.

The chain has TRBV27 and TRBJ2-3, with a weak D call TRBD2 (5 bases). Trimming took 4 bases from V and 4 from J, leaving 9 bases between them. The germline CDR1 and CDR2 sequences are MNHEY and SMNVEV (reference sequence). This CDR3 is built from 13 residues. The CDR3 bases are TGTGCCAGCAGTTCTAGCTGGGCAGATACGCAGTATTTT. Translating it yields CASSSSWADTQYF.

V usage is TRBV11-3 and J usage is TRBJ2-7; TRBD1 aligns across 10 bases. This CDR3 has 14 residues. Germline-derived CDR1 and CDR2 are SGHNT and YENEEA. The junction had 8 bases not matched to a gene; V was cut back by 5 bases and J by 7 bases. In nucleotides, the CDR3 is TGTGCCAGCAGCCCTGGCGGGACAGGGGTGGAGCAGTACTTC. Its protein is CASSPGGTGVEQYF.

The chain has TRBV4-1 and TRBJ1-2, with 8 bases matching TRBD1. Per the germline V gene, CDR1 is MGHRA and CDR2 is YSYEKL. J was trimmed by 8 bases and V by 4 bases; bases with no gene match: 9. The CDR3 contains 14 residues. For the CDR3, the DNA is TGCGCCAGCAGCCGAGGGACAGGTGCTAAAGGCTACACCTTC. This translates into CASSRGTGAKGYTF.